The rows below give T cell receptor beta chains drawn from one sample of a study of blood T cell repertoires in COVID-19. Profiling relied on immunoSEQ multiplex PCR, and the TCRdb table lists in-frame clones only, not all of them. The sample shows approximately 360,000 clones, more than 70% of them seen only once. Sample: peripheral blood. These receptors were obtained from a man aged 35 to 55 with acute or convalescent COVID-19. The CDR3 runs from the conserved cysteine through the conserved F or W. Fields, in order: clone size, D gene, V gene, J gene, CDR3 protein, CDR3 DNA. A D gene is named only where the DNA matches it firmly. Expanded clones are given a class, and other clones once, few, many or no size at all.

abundance: -; d_gene: TRBD1; v_gene: TRBV9; j_gene: TRBJ2-2; CDR3aa: CASSYPGQGGPGELFF; CDR3nt: TGTGCCAGCAGCTACCCGGGACAGGGAGGGCCCGGGGAGCTGTTTTTT
abundance: -; d_gene: -; v_gene: TRBV18; j_gene: TRBJ2-7; CDR3aa: CASSPLPGTRGYEQYF; CDR3nt: TGTGCCAGCTCACCACTACCCGGGACAAGGGGCTACGAGCAGTACTTC
abundance: -; d_gene: TRBD1; v_gene: TRBV3-1/TRBV3-2; j_gene: TRBJ1-1; CDR3aa: CASSQEDRGVWNTEAFF; CDR3nt: TGTGCCAGCAGCCAAGAGGACAGGGGCGTTTGGAACACTGAAGCTTTCTTT
abundance: few; d_gene: -; v_gene: TRBV7-2; j_gene: TRBJ2-7; CDR3aa: CASSLQTTAYYEQYF; CDR3nt: TGTGCCAGCAGCTTACAAACTACGGCGTACTACGAGCAGTACTTC
abundance: -; d_gene: TRBD2; v_gene: TRBV10-3; j_gene: TRBJ2-5; CDR3aa: CAISESLIGAGGETQYF; CDR3nt: TGTGCCATCAGTGAGTCGCTCATTGGTGCGGGAGGAGAGACCCAGTACTTC
abundance: -; d_gene: -; v_gene: TRBV30; j_gene: TRBJ1-4; CDR3aa: CAWSPDRFNEKLFF; CDR3nt: TGTGCCTGGAGCCCGGACAGATTTAATGAAAAACTGTTTTTT
abundance: few; d_gene: TRBD2; v_gene: TRBV7-2; j_gene: TRBJ2-1; CDR3aa: CASSLSRAAGGNEQFF; CDR3nt: TGTGCCAGCAGCTTATCAAGGGCAGCGGGGGGCAATGAGCAGTTCTTC
abundance: -; d_gene: TRBD1; v_gene: TRBV28; j_gene: TRBJ2-7; CDR3aa: CASRGQGGAYEQYF; CDR3nt: TGTGCCAGCAGGGGACAGGGAGGGGCCTACGAGCAGTACTTC
abundance: -; d_gene: -; v_gene: TRBV25-1; j_gene: TRBJ1-1; CDR3aa: CASGRRGGSNTEAFF; CDR3nt: TGTGCCAGCGGCCGAAGGGGGGGATCGAACACTGAAGCTTTCTTT
abundance: -; d_gene: TRBD1; v_gene: TRBV27; j_gene: TRBJ1-1; CDR3aa: CASSVDRDEKYTEAFF; CDR3nt: TGTGCCAGCAGTGTAGACAGGGATGAGAAATACACTGAAGCTTTCTTT
abundance: -; d_gene: -; v_gene: TRBV29-1; j_gene: TRBJ2-7; CDR3aa: CSVAWGLTYEQYF; CDR3nt: TGCAGCGTTGCTTGGGGACTCACCTACGAGCAGTACTTC
abundance: -; d_gene: TRBD2; v_gene: TRBV7-2; j_gene: TRBJ2-7; CDR3aa: CASSIRGLASTYEQYF; CDR3nt: TGTGCCAGCAGCATAAGAGGACTAGCTTCTACCTACGAGCAGTACTTC
abundance: -; d_gene: TRBD2; v_gene: TRBV28; j_gene: TRBJ2-1; CDR3aa: CASSPRLGRGGRINEQFF; CDR3nt: TGTGCCAGCAGTCCCCGACTCGGGCGGGGGGGCCGAATCAATGAGCAGTTCTTC
abundance: -; d_gene: -; v_gene: TRBV6-6; j_gene: TRBJ1-2; CDR3aa: CASSPATSYGYTF; CDR3nt: TGTGCCAGCAGCCCAGCGACGAGCTATGGCTACACCTTC
abundance: -; d_gene: TRBD2; v_gene: TRBV7-2; j_gene: TRBJ2-3; CDR3aa: CASSLMGGGSTDTQYF; CDR3nt: TGTGCCAGCAGCTTAATGGGCGGGGGGTCCACAGATACGCAGTATTTT
abundance: -; d_gene: -; v_gene: TRBV6-2/TRBV6-3; j_gene: TRBJ1-5; CDR3aa: CASSPSGTPIGQPQHF; CDR3nt: TGTGCCAGCAGTCCGAGCGGGACTCCAATCGGTCAGCCCCAGCATTTT
abundance: -; d_gene: -; v_gene: TRBV6-6; j_gene: TRBJ2-5; CDR3aa: CASSHPGRSTQYF; CDR3nt: TGTGCCAGCAGTCATCCAGGGAGGAGCACCCAGTACTTC
abundance: -; d_gene: TRBD1; v_gene: TRBV5-1; j_gene: TRBJ2-3; CDR3aa: CASSFGTANGADTQYF; CDR3nt: TGCGCCAGCAGCTTCGGGACAGCTAACGGGGCAGATACGCAGTATTTT
abundance: -; d_gene: -; v_gene: TRBV10-3; j_gene: TRBJ1-5; CDR3aa: CAIRGGGVGNQPQHF; CDR3nt: TGTGCCATCAGGGGTGGGGGGGTTGGCAATCAGCCCCAGCATTTT
abundance: -; d_gene: TRBD1; v_gene: TRBV5-1; j_gene: TRBJ2-3; CDR3aa: CASSLGQGGADTQYF; CDR3nt: TGCGCCAGCAGCCTGGGACAGGGGGGCGCAGATACGCAGTATTTT
abundance: -; d_gene: -; v_gene: TRBV29-1; j_gene: TRBJ1-1; CDR3aa: CSAANTEAFF; CDR3nt: TGCAGCGCAGCAAACACTGAAGCTTTCTTT
abundance: -; d_gene: -; v_gene: TRBV3-1/TRBV3-2; j_gene: TRBJ1-2; CDR3aa: CASSRHGQNSVNYGYTF; CDR3nt: TGTGCCAGCAGCCGTCACGGACAGAACAGCGTCAACTATGGCTACACCTTC
abundance: -; d_gene: -; v_gene: TRBV19; j_gene: TRBJ2-2; CDR3aa: CASSFQGDTGELFF; CDR3nt: TGTGCCAGTAGTTTTCAGGGCGACACCGGGGAGCTGTTTTTT
abundance: -; d_gene: -; v_gene: TRBV6-5; j_gene: TRBJ2-1; CDR3aa: CASSYSSGGVYNEQFF; CDR3nt: TGTGCCAGCAGTTACTCGTCCGGGGGAGTCTACAATGAGCAGTTCTTC
abundance: -; d_gene: TRBD1; v_gene: TRBV6-2/TRBV6-3; j_gene: TRBJ1-1; CDR3aa: CASSTTGAGTEAFF; CDR3nt: TGTGCCAGCAGTACGACAGGGGCGGGCACTGAAGCTTTCTTT
abundance: many; d_gene: TRBD2; v_gene: TRBV20-1; j_gene: TRBJ2-1; CDR3aa: CSAGLAEQFF; CDR3nt: TGCAGTGCCGGACTAGCGGAGCAGTTCTTC
abundance: -; d_gene: TRBD1; v_gene: TRBV19; j_gene: TRBJ1-3; CDR3aa: CASSPGQETVIYF; CDR3nt: TGTGCCAGTAGTCCCGGACAGGAAACCGTCATATATTTT
abundance: -; d_gene: TRBD1; v_gene: TRBV6-6; j_gene: TRBJ1-6; CDR3aa: CASSPRQGAISPLHF; CDR3nt: TGTGCCAGCAGTCCTCGACAGGGGGCGATTTCACCCCTCCACTTT
abundance: few; d_gene: -; v_gene: TRBV5-1; j_gene: TRBJ1-1; CDR3aa: CASSLSDTEAFF; CDR3nt: TGCGCCAGCAGCTTGTCAGACACTGAAGCTTTCTTT
abundance: -; d_gene: TRBD1; v_gene: TRBV14; j_gene: TRBJ2-2; CDR3aa: CASSPFGKGALTGELFF; CDR3nt: TGTGCCAGCAGCCCTTTCGGGAAGGGGGCTCTTACCGGGGAGCTGTTTTTT
abundance: -; d_gene: -; v_gene: TRBV5-1; j_gene: TRBJ2-1; CDR3aa: CASSSGTGNEQFF; CDR3nt: TGCGCCAGCAGCTCGGGGACTGGGAATGAGCAGTTCTTC
abundance: -; d_gene: -; v_gene: TRBV4-3; j_gene: TRBJ1-1; CDR3aa: CASSQDGGLGNTEAFF; CDR3nt: TGCGCCAGCAGCCAAGATGGGGGCCTCGGGAACACTGAAGCTTTCTTT
abundance: -; d_gene: -; v_gene: TRBV12-5; j_gene: TRBJ2-6; CDR3aa: CASGLVPGLYSGANVLTF; CDR3nt: TGTGCTAGTGGTTTGGTACCAGGGTTGTATTCTGGGGCCAACGTCCTGACTTTC
abundance: -; d_gene: -; v_gene: TRBV30; j_gene: TRBJ1-1; CDR3aa: CACIVNTEAFF; CDR3nt: TGTGCCTGTATTGTGAACACTGAAGCTTTCTTT
abundance: -; d_gene: -; v_gene: TRBV2; j_gene: TRBJ1-1; CDR3aa: CASKFQGLMNTEAFF; CDR3nt: TGTGCCAGCAAATTCCAGGGGCTGATGAACACTGAAGCTTTCTTT
abundance: -; d_gene: TRBD1; v_gene: TRBV19; j_gene: TRBJ2-5; CDR3aa: CASARTTGGRETQYF; CDR3nt: TGTGCCAGCGCCCGGACGACAGGGGGTCGAGAGACCCAGTACTTC
abundance: -; d_gene: -; v_gene: TRBV28; j_gene: TRBJ1-1; CDR3aa: CASSGRGRVFVTEAFF; CDR3nt: TGTGCCAGCAGTGGCAGGGGAAGGGTGTTTGTCACTGAAGCTTTCTTT
abundance: many; d_gene: -; v_gene: TRBV12-2; j_gene: TRBJ2-2; CDR3aa: CARPLRGRDTGELFF; CDR3nt: TGTGCAAGGCCACTACGGGGGAGGGACACCGGGGAGCTGTTTTTT
abundance: -; d_gene: TRBD2; v_gene: TRBV5-4; j_gene: TRBJ2-2; CDR3aa: CASSKTGLAGGNTGELFF; CDR3nt: TGTGCCAGCAGCAAAACGGGACTAGCGGGCGGAAACACCGGGGAGCTGTTTTTT
abundance: -; d_gene: TRBD1; v_gene: TRBV9; j_gene: TRBJ2-2; CDR3aa: CASSDPSTGGRSGGELFF; CDR3nt: TGTGCCAGCAGCGATCCGTCGACAGGGGGCCGGAGTGGCGGGGAGCTGTTTTTT
abundance: -; d_gene: -; v_gene: TRBV7-9; j_gene: TRBJ2-1; CDR3aa: CASSRTNNEQFF; CDR3nt: TGTGCCAGCAGTCGCACTAACAATGAGCAGTTCTTC
abundance: -; d_gene: TRBD1; v_gene: TRBV4-2; j_gene: TRBJ1-2; CDR3aa: CASSQDGTGSYGYTF; CDR3nt: TGTGCCAGCAGCCAAGACGGGACAGGATCCTATGGCTACACCTTC
abundance: -; d_gene: -; v_gene: TRBV10-3; j_gene: TRBJ2-3; CDR3aa: CAISAVRTDTQYF; CDR3nt: TGTGCCATCAGTGCAGTTCGAACAGATACGCAGTATTTT
abundance: -; d_gene: -; v_gene: TRBV9; j_gene: TRBJ2-2; CDR3aa: CASSVSLLGGRWRTGELFF; CDR3nt: TGTGCCAGCAGCGTCTCCCTCCTGGGGGGAAGATGGCGCACCGGGGAGCTGTTTTTT
abundance: -; d_gene: TRBD1; v_gene: TRBV5-6; j_gene: TRBJ1-2; CDR3aa: CASSRAGQGEDGYTF; CDR3nt: TGTGCCAGCAGCCGCGCGGGACAGGGTGAAGATGGCTACACCTTC
abundance: -; d_gene: -; v_gene: TRBV4-1; j_gene: TRBJ1-5; CDR3aa: CASSQVSGSRAVQPQHF; CDR3nt: TGCGCCAGCAGCCAAGTGTCGGGATCCCGGGCCGTTCAGCCCCAGCATTTT
abundance: -; d_gene: -; v_gene: TRBV11-2; j_gene: TRBJ2-5; CDR3aa: CASSLQETQYF; CDR3nt: TGTGCCAGCAGCCTCCAGGAGACCCAGTACTTC
abundance: -; d_gene: TRBD2; v_gene: TRBV19; j_gene: TRBJ2-1; CDR3aa: CASSLQLAGWTNEQFF; CDR3nt: TGTGCCAGTAGTTTGCAACTAGCGGGGTGGACAAATGAGCAGTTCTTC
abundance: -; d_gene: -; v_gene: TRBV2; j_gene: TRBJ1-5; CDR3aa: CASSPPGWNQPQHF; CDR3nt: TGTGCCAGCAGTCCCCCAGGTTGGAATCAGCCCCAGCATTTT
abundance: -; d_gene: -; v_gene: TRBV15; j_gene: TRBJ2-2; CDR3aa: CATSRDRWGAGELFF; CDR3nt: TGTGCCACCAGCAGAGATCGATGGGGGGCCGGGGAGCTGTTTTTT
abundance: -; d_gene: -; v_gene: TRBV6-5; j_gene: TRBJ1-2; CDR3aa: CASSPLGGDYGYTF; CDR3nt: TGTGCCAGCAGCCCCTTGGGGGGGGACTATGGCTACACCTTC
abundance: -; d_gene: TRBD2; v_gene: TRBV9; j_gene: TRBJ2-1; CDR3aa: CASSPRLAGAGGEQFF; CDR3nt: TGTGCCAGCAGCCCTCGACTAGCGGGGGCGGGTGGTGAGCAGTTCTTC
abundance: -; d_gene: -; v_gene: TRBV4-1; j_gene: TRBJ1-2; CDR3aa: CASSQDPGDEGGYTF; CDR3nt: TGCGCCAGCAGCCAAGACCCGGGGGATGAGGGAGGCTACACCTTC
abundance: -; d_gene: TRBD1; v_gene: TRBV2; j_gene: TRBJ1-5; CDR3aa: CASSRTGVVEPQHF; CDR3nt: TGTGCCAGCAGTAGGACAGGGGTGGTGGAGCCCCAGCATTTT
abundance: -; d_gene: -; v_gene: TRBV27; j_gene: TRBJ1-4; CDR3aa: CASSLYSRGVDEKLFF; CDR3nt: TGTGCCAGCAGTTTATACAGCAGGGGAGTAGATGAAAAACTGTTTTTT